This TCR beta chain was observed in a study of T cell clones after liver transplantation. V shed 6 bases, J shed 5 bases, and the junction held 5 bases outside the gene matches. Germline CDR1 and CDR2: SQVTM and ANQGSEA. This CDR3 region has 13 residues. A single count supports this clone. Method: immunoSEQ multiplex PCR; TCRdb's copy keeps in-frame clones and lacks some. The sample yields tens of thousands of clones, less than 90% seen once. Specimen: CD8+ T cells from blood, collected 12 months after liver transplant. This clonotype was obtained from a human patient who received a liver transplant. The graft donor may have contributed some T cells. The chain is built from TRBV29-1 and TRBJ2-3; 10 positions agree with TRBD2. CDR3 residues: CSVAGGQKDTQYF. The CDR3 bases are TGCAGCGTAGCGGGAGGGCAGAAAGATACGCAGTATTTT.